A single sample is the source of the 21 T cell receptor beta chains below, sequenced in a study of CD8+ T cells in alopecia areata. Extracted from the samples, RNA was reverse transcribed into cDNA to serve as the sequencing template. Sequenced by immunoSEQ multiplex PCR; TCRdb stores in-frame clones only, minus some. The sample consists of some 200,000 clones, roughly three fifths of them appearing once. Material for sequencing was CD8+ T cells sorted from blood. Source of these receptors: a human donor in good health.

The gene calls are TRBV11-3 and TRBJ2-3, with D possibly matching TRBD2 (5 bases). The V end lost 5 bases, the J end lost 0 bases, and 12 bases lay between the germline ends. The germline gives CDR1 SGHNT, CDR2 YENEEA. The CDR3 spans 15 residues. CDR3 nucleotides: TGTGCCAGCAGCATCAACTCGGGGAGCACAGATACGCAGTATTTT. This translates into CASSINSGSTDTQYF.

The V call is TRBV4-1, the J call TRBJ1-1; 9 positions agree with TRBD1. The V gene's germline CDR1 is MGHRA and CDR2 YSYEKL. This CDR3 contains 14 residues. J lost 5 bases, V lost 7 bases, and 8 bases had no gene match. CDR3 sequence (DNA): TGCGCCAGCACCGACGGGACAGGGATTACTGAAGCTTTCTTT. This gives the protein CASTDGTGITEAFF.

This rearrangement joins TRBV27 to TRBJ2-1, with 7 nucleotides matching TRBD1. This CDR3 is 14 amino acids long. After removal of 4 bases from V and 9 bases from J, the junction contained 9 bases not matched to a gene. Germline values: CDR1 MNHEY, CDR2 SMNVEV (reference sequence). CDR3 nucleotides: TGTGCCAGCAGTTCACAGGGGTTGGCGGGTGAGCAGTTCTTC. Translation gives CASSSQGLAGEQFF.

This clone was seen only a few times. The genes are TRBV27 and TRBJ1-6, with a weak D call TRBD1 (6 bases). The CDR3 totals 16 residues. V was pared by 4 bases and J by 4 bases, with 14 bases between. CDR1 is MNHEY, CDR2 SMNVEV, per germline (reference sequence). The CDR3 reads CASSSPGTSYNSPLHF. The CDR3 coding sequence is TGTGCCAGCAGTTCCCCCGGGACATCTTATAATTCACCCCTCCACTTT.

The chain carries TRBV10-3 and TRBJ1-1, with a possible D match to TRBD1 (6 bases). The CDR3 consists of 19 residues. V lost 2 bases, J lost 1 base, and 23 bases lay in between. Germline lookup yields CDR1 ENHRY and CDR2 SYGVKD. The CDR3 reads CAISEGGTTGSLGNTEAFF. Written as DNA, the CDR3 is TGTGCCATCAGTGAGGGAGGGACCACAGGGTCCCTCGGGAACACTGAAGCTTTCTTT.

The V call is TRBV15, the J call TRBJ2-7; D is ambiguous. Germline-derived CDR1 and CDR2 are LNHNV and YYDKDF (reference sequence). Trimming took off 0 bases at V and 5 bases at J, with 5 bases between the two ends. The CDR3 is 12 amino acids. CDR3 in DNA: TGTGCCACCAGCAGAGATCGCAACGAGCAGTACTTC. This codes for CATSRDRNEQYF.

The V and J genes are TRBV2 and TRBJ1-3, with 8 nucleotides matching TRBD1. The CDR3 contains 15 residues. Germline-derived CDR1 and CDR2 are SNHLY and FYNNEI. Unmatched junction bases numbered 9, after V lost 4 bases and J lost 7 bases. CDR3 protein: CASSGDRSTWNTIYF. CDR3 DNA: TGTGCCAGCAGTGGGGACAGGTCGACGTGGAACACCATATATTTT.

The rearrangement links TRBV9 to TRBJ1-2, with 9 bases aligning to TRBD1. The CDR3 covers 14 residues. The germline V gene has CDR1 SGDLS and CDR2 YYNGEE. Trimming cost V 6 bases and J 4 bases; bases outside gene matches: 7. In DNA form, the CDR3 reads TGTGCCAGCACTCTGGGACAGGGAGGCTATGGCTACACCTTC. Amino acid sequence: CASTLGQGGYGYTF.

The rearrangement links TRBV7-9 to TRBJ2-6; the D gene could be TRBD1 or TRBD2 (5 bases each). The CDR3 sequence is 16 residues long. The germline CDR1 and CDR2 sequences are SEHNR and FQNEAQ (reference sequence). Between the trimmed V and J ends, which lost 5 bases and 0 bases, there was a span of 11 bases. The CDR3 DNA reads TGTGCCAGCAGCCCGAGGGACGGCTCTGGGGCCAACGTCCTGACTTTC. Its protein product is CASSPRDGSGANVLTF.

This sequence joins TRBV11-1 and TRBJ2-3, with 8 positions matching TRBD2. Trimming cost V 5 bases and J 6 bases; bases outside gene matches: 10. Germline CDR1 SGHAT, CDR2 FQDESV (reference sequence). The CDR3 consists of 15 residues. The DNA of the CDR3 is TGTGCCAGCAGCGCAGGACTAGCTCTCAAGGATACGCAGTATTTT. Encoded protein: CASSAGLALKDTQYF.

The V gene is TRBV29-1, the J gene TRBJ1-2; D possibly corresponds to TRBD1 (6 bases). Germline assignment: CDR1 SQVTM and CDR2 ANQGSEA. V lost 3 bases to trimming and J lost 3 bases, with 8 bases between them. The CDR3 loop spans 12 amino acids. CDR3 residues: CSVEDRDYGYTF. DNA of the CDR3: TGCAGCGTTGAGGACAGAGACTATGGCTACACCTTC.

The rearrangement joins TRBV25-1 to TRBJ1-2; 7 bases are a match to TRBD1. Germline V gene sequence: CDR1 MGHDK, CDR2 SYGVNS. The junction had 4 bases not matched to a gene; V was cut back by 2 bases and J by 4 bases. The CDR3 has 14 residues. The CDR3 loop reads CASSEKGAAYGYTF. In DNA, the CDR3 is TGTGCCAGCAGTGAAAAGGGGGCAGCCTATGGCTACACCTTC.

This clone was seen a handful of times. The chain combines TRBV30 with TRBJ2-5; the match to TRBD1 covers 7 bases. This CDR3 is 13 amino acids long. Germline V gene sequence: CDR1 GTSNPN, CDR2 SVGIG (reference sequence). Unmatched junction bases numbered 5, after V lost 2 bases and J lost 5 bases. CDR3 residues: CAWSPTGDETQYF. Here the CDR3 DNA reads TGTGCCTGGAGTCCTACAGGGGATGAGACCCAGTACTTC. The complete variable domain, with remaining parts taken from reference TRBV30 and TRBJ2-5, reads SQTIHQWPATLVQPVGSPLSLECTVEGTSNPNLYWYRQAAGRGLQLLFYSVGIGQISSEVPQNLSASRPQDRQFILSSKKLLLSDSGFYLCAWSPTGDETQYFGPGTRLLVL.

This sequence joins TRBV30 and TRBJ2-2; no firm D call. This CDR3 is built from 14 residues. Germline V lookup: CDR1 GTSNPN, CDR2 SVGIG (reference sequence). Trimming took 3 bases from V and 8 from J, leaving 16 bases between them. The CDR3 loop is CAWRQTGVLGELFF. For the CDR3, the DNA is TGTGCCTGGAGACAGACTGGGGTTCTGGGGGAGCTGTTTTTT.

This rearrangement joins TRBV29-1 to TRBJ1-4; D gene uncertain. The germline CDR1 and CDR2 sequences are SQVTM and ANQGSEA. V dropped 4 bases and J dropped 5 bases, with 8 bases sitting between them. This CDR3 has 12 amino acids. CDR3 in amino acids: CSVGRSNEKLFF. As DNA, the CDR3 is TGCAGCGTTGGCCGGTCAAATGAAAAACTGTTTTTT.

This clone was observed once. The chain couples TRBV13 to TRBJ2-3; no clear D gene. There are 13 residues in the CDR3. Trimming took 1 base from V and 1 from J, leaving 3 bases between them. CDR1 and CDR2 from the germline V gene are PRHDT and FYEKMQ (reference sequence). Here the CDR3 reads CASSLEGTDTQYF. The CDR3 region has the DNA TGTGCCAGCAGCTTAGAGGGCACAGATACGCAGTATTTT.

The chain employs TRBV7-9 and TRBJ1-2; maybe TRBD1 (6 bases). V lost 6 bases to trimming and J lost 4 bases, with 12 bases between them. The CDR3 has 13 residues. Germline V gene data show CDR1 as SEHNR and CDR2 as FQNEAQ (reference sequence). CDR3 sequence (DNA): TGTGCCAGCAGGCGGACGGACAGCTATGGCTACACCTTC. Translation gives CASRRTDSYGYTF.

The V gene is TRBV29-1, the J gene TRBJ2-6; D is ambiguous. Germline V gives CDR1 SQVTM, CDR2 ANQGSEA. The CDR3 runs 12 residues. The V and J ends lost 5 bases and 6 bases respectively, with 8 bases between them. The CDR3 nucleotides read TGCAGCGTTCGGCTTGAGGCCAACGTCCTGACTTTC. Its protein is CSVRLEANVLTF.

This clone was found a few times. The rearrangement joins TRBV6-5 to TRBJ2-3; D not certain. Per germline, CDR1 MNHEY and CDR2 SVGAGI. The CDR3 consists of 10 residues. Trimming pared 7 bases from V and 9 bases from J, leaving 8 bases between. The CDR3 sequence is CASMGETQYF. The CDR3 DNA sequence: TGTGCCAGCATGGGTGAGACGCAGTATTTT.

The chain recombines TRBV7-9 with TRBJ1-5; D gene uncertain. CDR3 length: 14 residues. The V gene lost 1 base and the J gene lost 3 bases, with 7 bases spanning the gap. CDR1 and CDR2 (germline): SEHNR, FQNEAQ (reference sequence). The CDR3 DNA reads TGTGCCAGCAGCTTAGAGTCGGACAATCAGCCCCAGCATTTT. This sequence encodes CASSLESDNQPQHF.

This rearrangement joins TRBV19 to TRBJ2-5; TRBD1 or TRBD2 may be the D gene (5 bases each). Trimming removed 5 bases from V and 5 bases from J, with 18 bases in between. This CDR3 region has 15 residues. Germline lookup yields CDR1 LNHDA and CDR2 SQIVND (reference sequence). The CDR3 region is CASSADGSEGETQYF. In DNA, the CDR3 is TGTGCCAGTAGTGCTGACGGGTCCGAGGGGGAGACCCAGTACTTC.